This T cell receptor (beta chain) was identified in a study of T cell changes during pregnancy in multiple sclerosis. Per the germline V gene, CDR1 is SGHTA and CDR2 is FQGNSA. The CDR3 length is 15 residues. The data were produced by immunoSEQ multiplex PCR, yet TCRdb's version contains in-frame clones alone and is incomplete. The sample shows tens of thousands of clones, roughly 90% of them seen only once. Concerning this clone itself: Germline is not matched at one junction end, which may reflect a read error.

The receptor's source is a female donor with multiple sclerosis, enrolled in a pregnancy study. The chain joins TRBV7-2 to TRBJ2-3; 9 nucleotides match TRBD2. This specimen was peripheral blood, taken in the second trimester of pregnancy. The CDR3 sequence is CASSLEAGGPDTQYF. The CDR3 DNA reads as TGTGCCAGCAGCTTAGAGGCGGGGGGGCCAGACACGCAGTATTTT.